This is a list of T cell receptor beta chains from one sample in a study of human T cells and chemical hapten exposure. TCRdb re-derived calls from the RACE reads in MiXCR, one entry per CDR3 protein. The sample has 150,000 to 200,000 distinct CDR3 sequences, about 22% seen once. The material sequenced was whole blood, taken in connection with sensitization to the hapten diphenylcyclopropenone (DPC). The receptors shown here come from a woman between 50 and 59 years old with alopecia areata. Some clones in this sample may be carry-over from other donors' samples. Both conserved end residues are part of each CDR3. The D gene is left open where the match is weak. Not all rows give a size; the values are once, few, many and, for expanded clones, a class.

>few|TRBV20-1|TRBJ1-2|.
CSARGKDDRNTF
TGCAGTGCTAGAGGAAAGGACGACCGTAACACCTTC
>.|TRBV5-1|TRBJ1-6|.
CASSPDSRNSPLHF
TGCGCCAGCAGCCCGGACAGTAGAAATTCACCCCTCCACTTT
>few|TRBV20-1|TRBJ2-7|TRBD2
CSPFVLAGEGEQYF
TGCAGTCCATTTGTTCTAGCGGGAGAGGGCGAGCAGTACTTC
>.|TRBV7-3|TRBJ2-3|.
CASSPGPTDTQYF
TGTGCCAGCAGCCCGGGGCCAACAGATACGCAGTATTTT
>.|TRBV4-1|TRBJ1-1|TRBD1
CASSPSYGTGVKRTEAFF
TGCGCCAGCAGCCCTAGCTACGGGACAGGGGTAAAGAGGACTGAAGCTTTCTTT
>.|TRBV18|TRBJ2-1|TRBD1
CASSPLDRANNEQFF
TGTGCCAGCTCACCACTGGACAGGGCCAACAATGAGCAGTTCTTC
>few|TRBV5-1|TRBJ1-2|.
CASSPFQSTYGYTF
TGCGCCAGCAGCCCATTCCAGAGTACCTATGGCTACACCTTC
>few|TRBV25-1|TRBJ2-5|.
CASSPYRGRWSGGQYF
TGTGCCAGCAGTCCCTACAGAGGACGCTGGTCAGGAGGCCAGTACTTC
>few|TRBV5-5|TRBJ2-1|.
CASSQGPEGNEQFF
TGTGCCAGCAGCCAGGGCCCCGAGGGCAATGAGCAGTTCTTC
>few|TRBV29-1|TRBJ1-5|TRBD1
CSVRTGDQPQHF
TGCAGCGTTCGGACAGGGGATCAGCCCCAGCATTTT
>.|TRBV6-5|TRBJ2-1|.
CASSSRPPRAGEQFF
TGTGCCAGCAGTTCCCGACCTCCTAGGGCGGGTGAGCAGTTCTTC
>many|TRBV2|TRBJ2-2|TRBD2
CASRPTSGNTGELFF
TGTGCCAGCAGGCCGACTAGCGGGAACACCGGGGAGCTGTTTTTT
>few|TRBV6-9|TRBJ1-5|.
CASSYSTFKEENQPQHF
TGTGCCAGCAGTTATTCGACCTTTAAGGAGGAGAATCAGCCCCAGCATTTT
>many|TRBV29-1|TRBJ2-1|.
CSVKTVSHGGNEQFF
TGCAGCGTTAAGACGGTCTCACACGGAGGTAATGAGCAGTTCTTC
>.|TRBV25-1|TRBJ1-2|.
CASSEPGANYGYTF
TGTGCCAGCAGTGAGCCTGGGGCTAACTATGGCTACACCTTC
>many|TRBV5-4|TRBJ2-3|.
CASSSLSTDTQYF
TGTGCCAGCAGCTCCCTAAGCACAGATACGCAGTATTTT
>.|TRBV29-1|TRBJ2-1|TRBD1
CSAQGDAYNEQFF
TGCAGCGCTCAGGGGGACGCTTACAATGAGCAGTTCTTC
>.|TRBV5-4|TRBJ2-7|TRBD2
CASSPELAGVTYEQYF
TGTGCCAGCAGCCCAGAACTAGCGGGAGTAACCTACGAGCAGTACTTC
>few|TRBV29-1|TRBJ2-7|.
CSAQILYEQYF
TGCAGCGCCCAAATCCTCTACGAGCAGTACTTC
>few|TRBV10-3|TRBJ2-5|TRBD1
CAIGTGEVTQYF
TGTGCCATCGGGACAGGGGAGGTGACCCAGTACTTC
>.|TRBV29-1|TRBJ2-1|TRBD2
CSVEGTSGSYNEQFF
TGCAGCGTTGAAGGGACTAGCGGTTCCTACAATGAGCAGTTCTTC
>.|TRBV2|TRBJ1-5|.
CASKNAQRDNQPQHF
TGTGCCAGCAAGAACGCCCAGAGGGACAATCAGCCCCAGCATTTT
>few|TRBV10-3|TRBJ1-5|.
CAISGDQGYQPQHF
TGTGCCATCAGTGGGGATCAGGGGTATCAGCCCCAGCATTTT
>few|TRBV29-1|TRBJ2-3|.
CSLSTSSTDTQYF
TGCAGCCTCTCGACCTCTAGCACAGATACGCAGTATTTT
>few|TRBV12-3/TRBV12-4|TRBJ1-1|.
CASSLGRVNTEAFF
TGTGCCAGCAGTTTGGGGAGGGTAAACACTGAAGCTTTCTTT